These 21 T cell receptor beta chains came from one sample sequenced in a study of identical twins. TCRdb redid the calling of the 5' RACE reads with MiXCR, one entry per CDR3 protein. The profile shows about 700,000 distinct CDR3 sequences, roughly 6% of them singletons. What was sequenced was naive T cells sorted from blood. The source is a man younger than 35 in good health.

This clonotype appeared many times. The chain is built from TRBV6-5 and TRBJ2-7; D is unresolved. CDR3 length equals 16 residues. Looked up from germline, CDR1 is MNHEY and CDR2 is SVGAGI. V lost 0 bases to trimming and J lost 3 bases, with 15 bases between them. The CDR3 loop is CASSYSMGSPIYEQYF. The CDR3 DNA is TGTGCCAGCAGTTACTCGATGGGAAGCCCCATCTACGAGCAGTACTTC.

V and J are TRBV27 and TRBJ2-5, with a possible D match to TRBD1 (6 bases). Trimming took off 3 bases at V and 3 bases at J, with 17 bases between the two ends. Per germline, CDR1 MNHEY and CDR2 SMNVEV (reference sequence). The CDR3 runs to 16 residues. The CDR3 sequence is CASSFRRDTLKETQYF. In DNA form, the CDR3 reads TGTGCCAGCAGTTTCCGCAGGGACACCTTAAAAGAGACCCAGTACTTC.

At least ten counts were recorded for this clonotype. The chain carries TRBV6-2 or TRBV6-3 and TRBJ2-4; D is possibly TRBD2 (6 bases). The CDR3 spans 15 residues. Germline loops: CDR1 MNHEY, CDR2 SVGEGT. Trimming took 4 bases from V and 5 from J, leaving 15 bases between them. The DNA of the CDR3 is TGTGCCAGCAGTTCCTGGACTATGATGGAAAACATTCAGTACTTC. Its translation is CASSSWTMMENIQYF.

This clonotype showed up many times. This rearrangement joins TRBV20-1 to TRBJ1-1, with 7 bases matching TRBD1. The V gene's germline CDR1 is DFQATT and CDR2 SNEGSKA (reference sequence). This CDR3 has 15 residues. Unmatched junction bases numbered 7, after V lost 3 bases and J lost 0 bases. The CDR3 coding sequence is TGCAGTGCTAGGAGGGGGCGGGAAATGAACACTGAAGCTTTCTTT. Translated: CSARRGREMNTEAFF.

A single count supports this clonotype. V and J are TRBV7-6 and TRBJ1-1; maybe TRBD1 (5 bases). The CDR3 spans 13 residues. CDR1 and CDR2 from the germline V gene are SGHVS and FNYEAQ. Trimming took 0 bases from V and 7 from J, leaving 9 bases between them. The CDR3 region has the DNA TGTGCCAGCAGCTTAGCGACAGAGAGTGAAGCTTTCTTT. It specifies CASSLATESEAFF.

There are a few counts of this clonotype. This chain uses TRBV27 with TRBJ2-2; TRBD2 agrees at 12 bases. V lost 4 bases, J lost 5 bases, and 5 bases stayed unmatched. The CDR3 is 16 amino acids. Germline V gene sequence: CDR1 MNHEY, CDR2 SMNVEV (reference sequence). The CDR3 loop is CASSSPGTSGTGELFF. The DNA for the CDR3 is TGTGCCAGCAGTTCGCCCGGGACTAGCGGGACCGGGGAGCTGTTTTTT.

J is TRBJ2-1 and V is TRBV18; the match to TRBD2 covers 10 bases. Trimming removed 4 bases from V and 6 bases from J; junction bases left unmatched: 6. The CDR3 is made up of 15 amino acids. CDR1 is KGHSH, CDR2 LQKENI, per germline. The chain's CDR3 is CASSQTSGNGNEQFF. CDR3 in DNA: TGTGCCAGCTCACAAACTAGCGGGAATGGCAATGAGCAGTTCTTC.

This clonotype occurred many times. The chain is built from TRBV6-1 and TRBJ2-7; weak D call: TRBD1 (5 bases). V lost 8 bases to trimming and J lost 0 bases, with 5 bases between them. The CDR3 contains 11 residues. In germline, CDR1 is MNHNS, CDR2 SASEGT. CDR3 nucleotide sequence: TGTGCCAGCGACAGCTCCTACGAGCAGTACTTC. Encoded protein: CASDSSYEQYF.

At least ten counts were recorded for this clonotype. V and J are TRBV5-1 and TRBJ2-5; TRBD1 aligns across 9 bases. Trimming took 2 bases from V and 4 from J; bases not matched to a gene: 6. Per the germline V gene, CDR1 is SGHRS and CDR2 is YFSETQ. The CDR3 covers 15 residues. CDR3 amino acids: CASSFEGQGTETQYF. CDR3 coding DNA: TGCGCCAGCAGCTTTGAGGGACAGGGAACAGAGACCCAGTACTTC.

This clonotype was observed a handful of times. This chain uses TRBV20-1 with TRBJ2-7, with TRBD2 matching over 8 bases. With 0 bases clipped from V and 2 bases from J, the junction kept 3 bases outside the gene matches. The germline CDR1 and CDR2 sequences are DFQATT and SNEGSKA (reference sequence). This CDR3 spans 14 amino acids. DNA of the CDR3: TGCAGTGCTAGAGATTGGACTAGCACCTACGAGCAGTACTTC. It encodes CSARDWTSTYEQYF.

The CDR3 coding sequence is TGCGCCAGCAGCTTGGCCTGGGACAGGGAGTCCTACGAGCAGTACTTC. It codes for CASSLAWDRESYEQYF. The chain uses TRBV5-1 and TRBJ2-7, with TRBD1 identical over 9 bases. V was clipped by 0 bases and J by 1 base; unmatched bases: 5. Germline assignment: CDR1 SGHRS and CDR2 YFSETQ. The CDR3 totals 16 residues.

This clonotype was seen many times. The J gene is TRBJ2-1, the V gene TRBV12-3 or TRBV12-4; D might be TRBD2 (8 bases). V shed 6 bases and J shed 2 bases, with 17 bases lying between them. This CDR3 is built from 16 residues. DNA of the CDR3: TGTGCCAGCAGCCCGGGGGGGACAGTGACCTACAATGAGCAGTTCTTC. Translation: CASSPGGTVTYNEQFF.

This clonotype was observed many times. The chain joins TRBV12-3 or TRBV12-4 to TRBJ2-7; D may be TRBD2 (6 bases). CDR3 length equals 13 residues. V was trimmed by 6 bases and J by 4 bases, leaving 13 bases between them. DNA of the CDR3: TGTGCCAGCAGAATAGCGGACTATTACGAGCAGTACTTC. Residues: CASRIADYYEQYF.

The V gene is TRBV10-3, the J gene TRBJ2-7, with 7 bases that match TRBD1. Per the germline V gene, CDR1 is ENHRY and CDR2 is SYGVKD. After removal of 10 bases from V and 3 bases from J, the junction contained 6 bases not matched to a gene. The CDR3 extends over 12 amino acids. DNA of the CDR3: TGTGCCAGCTCCGGGACAGTCTACGAGCAGTACGTC. This gives the protein CASSGTVYEQYV.

This clonotype was picked up many times. The chain combines TRBV5-1 with TRBJ2-7; TRBD1 might be the D (6 bases). The V gene lost 2 bases and the J gene lost 5 bases, with 20 bases spanning the gap. Germline V gene lookup returns CDR1 SGHRS and CDR2 YFSETQ. The CDR3 has 16 amino acids. The DNA of the CDR3 is TGCGCCAGCAGCTTCCCAGGGGCATTGACGACAGACGAGCAGTACTTC. Protein sequence: CASSFPGALTTDEQYF.

This clonotype was picked up many times. The chain carries TRBV4-3 and TRBJ2-5; TRBD2 agrees at 8 bases. Germline CDR1 is LGHNA and CDR2 is YSLEER. The trim removed 3 bases at V and 2 bases at J, leaving 5 bases unmatched. This CDR3 contains 15 residues. The CDR3: CASSQGLVGQETQYF. The DNA of the CDR3 is TGCGCCAGCAGCCAGGGACTAGTAGGACAAGAGACCCAGTACTTC.

In this sample, this clonotype turned up a few times. The chain employs TRBV5-1 and TRBJ1-1; 7 bases align to TRBD1. After removal of 0 bases from V and 0 bases from J, the junction contained 8 bases not matched to a gene. The CDR3 loop spans 17 amino acids. Germline-derived CDR1 and CDR2 are SGHRS and YFSETQ. CDR3 in amino acids: CASSLALTGMLNTEAFF. The CDR3, as DNA: TGCGCCAGCAGCTTGGCCCTGACAGGGATGTTGAACACTGAAGCTTTCTTT. The whole variable domain, remainder taken from reference TRBV5-1 and TRBJ1-1, is KAGVTQTPRYLIKTRGQQVTLSCSPISGHRSVSWYQQTPGQGLQFLFEYFSETQRNKGNFPGRFSGRQFSNSRSEMNVSTLELGDSALYLCASSLALTGMLNTEAFFGQGTRLTVV.

The table lists this clonotype with many counts. This chain uses TRBV20-1 with TRBJ1-1; the D gene is possibly TRBD1 (5 bases). Germline V gives CDR1 DFQATT, CDR2 SNEGSKA (reference sequence). Trimming took off 0 bases at V and 3 bases at J, with 14 bases between the two ends. This CDR3 comprises 15 residues. The DNA of the CDR3 is TGCAGTGCTAGAGATCCCTCGGCGGGGGACACTGAAGCTTTCTTT. Translation gives CSARDPSAGDTEAFF.

This clonotype was seen ten or more times. The chain recombines TRBV4-3 with TRBJ1-1; D uncertain. Per the germline V gene, CDR1 is LGHNA and CDR2 is YSLEER. The CDR3 has 15 residues. Trimming stripped 0 bases from V and 1 base from J, with 9 bases between. The CDR3 spells CASSQDPGWNTEAFF. For the CDR3, the DNA is TGCGCCAGCAGCCAAGATCCGGGTTGGAACACTGAAGCTTTCTTT.

This chain uses TRBV5-1 with TRBJ2-7; 9 positions agree with TRBD1. The CDR3 has 15 amino acids. The J segment lost 1 base and the V segment lost 5 bases, leaving 7 bases of the junction unmatched. Germline V lookup: CDR1 SGHRS, CDR2 YFSETQ. The CDR3 DNA sequence: TGCGCCAGCAGTCGTGAACAGGGGGCTTCCTACGAGCAGTACTTC. This sequence encodes CASSREQGASYEQYF. The whole variable domain, remainder taken from reference TRBV5-1 and TRBJ2-7, is KAGVTQTPRYLIKTRGQQVTLSCSPISGHRSVSWYQQTPGQGLQFLFEYFSETQRNKGNFPGRFSGRQFSNSRSEMNVSTLELGDSALYLCASSREQGASYEQYFGPGTRLTVT.

This clonotype was seen repeatedly, ten times or more. The chain employs TRBV6-2 or TRBV6-3 and TRBJ2-7; 12 bases are shared with TRBD2. Germline CDR1 and CDR2: MNHEY and SVGEGT. The CDR3 spans 15 residues. V shed 4 bases, J shed 4 bases, and the junction held 5 bases outside the gene matches. The CDR3 is CASSFETSGSYEQYV. Here the CDR3 DNA reads TGTGCCAGCAGTTTTGAGACTAGCGGGAGTTACGAGCAGTACGTC.